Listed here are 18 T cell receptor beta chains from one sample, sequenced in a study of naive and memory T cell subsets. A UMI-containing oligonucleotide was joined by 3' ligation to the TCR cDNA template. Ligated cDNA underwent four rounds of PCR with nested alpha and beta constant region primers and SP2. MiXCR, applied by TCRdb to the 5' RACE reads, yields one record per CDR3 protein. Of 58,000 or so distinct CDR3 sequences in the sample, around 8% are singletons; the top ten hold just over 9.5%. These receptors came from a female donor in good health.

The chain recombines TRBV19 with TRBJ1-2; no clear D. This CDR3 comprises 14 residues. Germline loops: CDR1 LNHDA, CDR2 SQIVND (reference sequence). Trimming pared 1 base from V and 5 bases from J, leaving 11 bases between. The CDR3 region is CASSIGQSYYGYTF. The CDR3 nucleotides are TGTGCCAGTAGTATAGGGCAGTCCTATTATGGCTACACCTTC.

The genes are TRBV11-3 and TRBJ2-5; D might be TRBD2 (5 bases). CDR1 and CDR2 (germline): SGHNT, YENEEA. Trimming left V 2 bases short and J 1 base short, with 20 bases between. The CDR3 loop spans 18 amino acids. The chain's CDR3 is CASSLSRFGGGFQETQYF. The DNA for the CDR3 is TGTGCCAGCAGCTTATCAAGGTTTGGCGGAGGATTCCAAGAGACCCAGTACTTC.

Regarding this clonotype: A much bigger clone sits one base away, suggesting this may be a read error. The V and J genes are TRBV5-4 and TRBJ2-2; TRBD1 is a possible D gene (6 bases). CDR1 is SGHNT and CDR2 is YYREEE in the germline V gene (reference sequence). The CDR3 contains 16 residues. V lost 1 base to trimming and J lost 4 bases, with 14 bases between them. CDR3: CASSLFLGGSTGELFF. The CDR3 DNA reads TGTGCCAGCAGCTTGTTTCTAGGGGGAAGCACCGGGGAGCTGTTTTTT.

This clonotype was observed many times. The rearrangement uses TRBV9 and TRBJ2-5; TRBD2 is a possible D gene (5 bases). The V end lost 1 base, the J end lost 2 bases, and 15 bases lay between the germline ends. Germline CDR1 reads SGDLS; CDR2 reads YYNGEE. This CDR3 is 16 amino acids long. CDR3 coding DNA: TGTGCCAGCAGCGTAACGAGCGGAAACAATCAAGAGACCCAGTACTTC. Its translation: CASSVTSGNNQETQYF.

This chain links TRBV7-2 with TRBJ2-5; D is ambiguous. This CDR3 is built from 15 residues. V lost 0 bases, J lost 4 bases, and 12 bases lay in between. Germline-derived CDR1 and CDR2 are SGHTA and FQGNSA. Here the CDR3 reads CASSLAGSRGETQYF. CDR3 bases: TGTGCCAGCAGCTTAGCGGGCAGTCGAGGAGAGACCCAGTACTTC.

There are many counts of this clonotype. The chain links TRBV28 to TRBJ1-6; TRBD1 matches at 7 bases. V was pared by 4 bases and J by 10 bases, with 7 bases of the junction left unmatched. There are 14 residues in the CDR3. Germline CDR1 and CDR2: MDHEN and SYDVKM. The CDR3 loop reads CASSWGQLESPLHF. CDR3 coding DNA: TGTGCCAGCAGTTGGGGACAGCTAGAATCACCCCTCCACTTT.

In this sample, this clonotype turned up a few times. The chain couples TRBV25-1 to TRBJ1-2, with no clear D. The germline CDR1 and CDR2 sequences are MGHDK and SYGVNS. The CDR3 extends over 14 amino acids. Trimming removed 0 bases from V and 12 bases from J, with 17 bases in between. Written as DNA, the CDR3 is TGTGCCAGCAGTGAATATCAACAGCATGGCGGCGACACCTTC. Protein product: CASSEYQQHGGDTF.

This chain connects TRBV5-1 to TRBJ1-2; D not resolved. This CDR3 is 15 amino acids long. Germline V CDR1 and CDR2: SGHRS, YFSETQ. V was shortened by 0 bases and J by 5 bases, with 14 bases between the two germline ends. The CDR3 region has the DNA TGCGCCAGCAGCTTGGACGGAAACAGTCTTTATGGCTACACCTTC. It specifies CASSLDGNSLYGYTF.

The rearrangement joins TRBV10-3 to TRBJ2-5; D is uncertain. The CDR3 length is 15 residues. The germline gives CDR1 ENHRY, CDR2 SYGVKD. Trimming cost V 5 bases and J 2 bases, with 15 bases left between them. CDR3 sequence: CAISPKLPEQETQYF. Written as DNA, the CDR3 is TGTGCCATCAGTCCGAAATTGCCCGAACAAGAGACCCAGTACTTC.

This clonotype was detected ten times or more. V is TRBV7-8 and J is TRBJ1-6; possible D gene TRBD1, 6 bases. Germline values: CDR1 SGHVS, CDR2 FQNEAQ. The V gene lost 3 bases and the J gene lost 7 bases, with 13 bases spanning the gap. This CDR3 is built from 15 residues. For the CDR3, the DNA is TGTGCCAGCAGCTTCTTTATACAGGGAAATTCACCCCTCCACTTT. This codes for CASSFFIQGNSPLHF.

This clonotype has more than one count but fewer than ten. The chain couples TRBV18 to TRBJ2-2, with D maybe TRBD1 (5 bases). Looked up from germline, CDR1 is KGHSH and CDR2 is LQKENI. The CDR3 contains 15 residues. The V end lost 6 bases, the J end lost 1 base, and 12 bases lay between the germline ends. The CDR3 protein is CASSADRQNTGELFF. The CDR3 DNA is TGTGCCAGCTCCGCCGACAGACAGAACACCGGGGAGCTGTTTTTT.

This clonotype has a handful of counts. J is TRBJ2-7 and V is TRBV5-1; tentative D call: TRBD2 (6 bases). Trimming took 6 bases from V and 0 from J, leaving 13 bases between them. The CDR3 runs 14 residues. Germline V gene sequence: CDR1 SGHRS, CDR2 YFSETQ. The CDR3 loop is CASKIGRSSYEQYF. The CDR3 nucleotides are TGCGCCAGCAAAATTGGGAGGAGCTCCTACGAGCAGTACTTC.

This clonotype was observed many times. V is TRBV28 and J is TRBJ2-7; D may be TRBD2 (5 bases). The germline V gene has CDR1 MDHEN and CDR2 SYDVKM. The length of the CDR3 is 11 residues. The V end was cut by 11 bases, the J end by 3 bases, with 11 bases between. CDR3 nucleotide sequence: TGTGCCGGCGGGCGGAACTACGAGCAGTACTTC. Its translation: CAGGRNYEQYF.

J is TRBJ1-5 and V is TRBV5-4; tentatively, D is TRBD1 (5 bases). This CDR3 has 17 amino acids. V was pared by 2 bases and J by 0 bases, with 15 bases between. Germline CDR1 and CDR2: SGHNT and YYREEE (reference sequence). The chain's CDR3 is CASSFYRGGGSNQPQHF. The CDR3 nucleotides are TGTGCCAGCAGCTTTTATCGGGGCGGGGGTAGCAATCAGCCCCAGCATTTT.

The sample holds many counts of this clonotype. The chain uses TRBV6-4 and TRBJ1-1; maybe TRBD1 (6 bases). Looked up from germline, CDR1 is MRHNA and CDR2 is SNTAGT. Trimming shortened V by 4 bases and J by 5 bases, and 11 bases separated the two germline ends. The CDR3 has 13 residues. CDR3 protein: CASSANRETEAFF. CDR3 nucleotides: TGTGCCAGCAGTGCTAACAGGGAGACTGAAGCTTTCTTT.

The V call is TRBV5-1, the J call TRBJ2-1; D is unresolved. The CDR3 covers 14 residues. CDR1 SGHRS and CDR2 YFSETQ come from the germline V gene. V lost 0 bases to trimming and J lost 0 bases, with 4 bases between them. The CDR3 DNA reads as TGCGCCAGCAGCTTGGGACACTCCTACAATGAGCAGTTCTTC. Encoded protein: CASSLGHSYNEQFF.

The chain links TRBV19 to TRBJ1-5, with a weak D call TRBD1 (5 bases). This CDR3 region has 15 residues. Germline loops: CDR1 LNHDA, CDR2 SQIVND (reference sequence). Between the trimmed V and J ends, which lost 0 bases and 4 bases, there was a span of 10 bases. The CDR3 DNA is TGTGCCAGTAGTATAGAAGGCAGGGAGAATCAGCCCCAGCATTTT. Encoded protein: CASSIEGRENQPQHF.

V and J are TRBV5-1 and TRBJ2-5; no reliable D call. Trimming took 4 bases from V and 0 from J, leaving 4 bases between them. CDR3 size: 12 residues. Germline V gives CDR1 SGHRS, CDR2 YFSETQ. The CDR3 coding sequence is TGCGCCAGCAGCGGGAACCAAGAGACCCAGTACTTC. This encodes CASSGNQETQYF.